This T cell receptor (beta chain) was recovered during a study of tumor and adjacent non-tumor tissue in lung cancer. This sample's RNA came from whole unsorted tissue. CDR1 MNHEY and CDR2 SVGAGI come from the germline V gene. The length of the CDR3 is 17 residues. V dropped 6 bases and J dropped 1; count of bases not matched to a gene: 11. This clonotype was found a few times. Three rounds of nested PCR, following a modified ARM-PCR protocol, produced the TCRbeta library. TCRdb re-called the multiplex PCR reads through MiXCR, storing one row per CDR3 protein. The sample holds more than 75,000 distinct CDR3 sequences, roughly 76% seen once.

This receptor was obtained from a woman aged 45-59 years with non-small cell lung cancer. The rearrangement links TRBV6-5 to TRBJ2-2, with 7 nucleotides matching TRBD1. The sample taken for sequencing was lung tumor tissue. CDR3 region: CASRTGLGTENTGELFF. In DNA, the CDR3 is TGTGCCAGCAGAACAGGACTGGGGACAGAGAACACCGGGGAGCTGTTTTTT.